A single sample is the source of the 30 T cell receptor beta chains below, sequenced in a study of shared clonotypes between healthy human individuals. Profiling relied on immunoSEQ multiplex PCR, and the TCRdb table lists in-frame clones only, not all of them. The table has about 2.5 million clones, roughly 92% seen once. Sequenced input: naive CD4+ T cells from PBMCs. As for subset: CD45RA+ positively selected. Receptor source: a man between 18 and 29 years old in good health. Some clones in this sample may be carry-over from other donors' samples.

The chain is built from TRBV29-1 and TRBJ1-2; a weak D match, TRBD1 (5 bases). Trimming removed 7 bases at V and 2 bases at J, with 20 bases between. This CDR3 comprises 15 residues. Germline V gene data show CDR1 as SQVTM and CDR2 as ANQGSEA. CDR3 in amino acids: CSAPRGGKTNYGYTF. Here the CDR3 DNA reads TGCAGCGCTCCCCGTGGGGGAAAAACGAACTATGGCTACACCTTC. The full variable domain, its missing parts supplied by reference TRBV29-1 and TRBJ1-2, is SAVISQKPSRDICQRGTSLTIQCQVDSQVTMMFWYRQQPGQSLTLIATANQGSEATYESGFVIDKFPISRPNLTFSTLTVSNMSPEDSSIYLCSAPRGGKTNYGYTFGSGTRLTVV.

The CDR3 loop reads CASSSNLGTIFSDTQYF. As DNA, the CDR3 is TGTGCCAGCAGCTCGAACCTCGGGACTATTTTTTCAGATACGCAGTATTTT. This chain connects TRBV7-9 to TRBJ2-3; 7 bases align to TRBD2. Germline V gene data show CDR1 as SEHNR and CDR2 as FQNEAQ (reference sequence). V was pared by 4 bases and J by 4 bases, with 14 bases of the junction left unmatched. The CDR3 length is 17 residues. The variable domain in full, with the rest retrieved from reference TRBV7-9 and TRBJ2-3, is DTGVSQNPRHKITKRGQNVTFRCDPISEHNRLYWYRQTLGQGPEFLTYFQNEAQLEKSRLLSDRFSAERPKGSFSTLEIQRTEQGDSAMYLCASSSNLGTIFSDTQYFGPGTRLTVL.

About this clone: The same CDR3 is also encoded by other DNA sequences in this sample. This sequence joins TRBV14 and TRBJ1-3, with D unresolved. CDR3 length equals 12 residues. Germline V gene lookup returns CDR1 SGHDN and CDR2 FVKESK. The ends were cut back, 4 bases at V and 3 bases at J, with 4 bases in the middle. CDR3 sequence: CASSLSGNTIYF. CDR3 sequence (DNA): TGTGCCAGCAGCCTTAGTGGAAACACCATATATTTT.

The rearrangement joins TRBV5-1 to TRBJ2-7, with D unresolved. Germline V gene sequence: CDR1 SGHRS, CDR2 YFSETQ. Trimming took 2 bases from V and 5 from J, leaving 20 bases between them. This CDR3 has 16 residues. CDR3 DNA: TGCGCCAGCAGCTTTACACCGACACGGGTGCAGGACGAGCAGTACTTC. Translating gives CASSFTPTRVQDEQYF.

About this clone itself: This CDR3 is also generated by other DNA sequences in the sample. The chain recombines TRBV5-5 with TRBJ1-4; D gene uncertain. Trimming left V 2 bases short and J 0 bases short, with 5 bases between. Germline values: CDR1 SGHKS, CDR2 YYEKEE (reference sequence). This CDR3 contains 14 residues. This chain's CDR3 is CASSLGPTNEKLFF. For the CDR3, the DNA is TGTGCCAGCAGCTTAGGCCCAACTAATGAAAAACTGTTTTTT.

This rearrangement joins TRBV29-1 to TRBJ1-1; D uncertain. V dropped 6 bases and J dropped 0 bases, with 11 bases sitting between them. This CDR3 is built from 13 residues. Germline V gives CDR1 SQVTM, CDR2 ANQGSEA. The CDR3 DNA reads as TGCAGCGTGGCGCTTCACCTGAACACTGAAGCTTTCTTT. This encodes CSVALHLNTEAFF. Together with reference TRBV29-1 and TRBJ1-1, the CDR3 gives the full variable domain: SAVISQKPSRDICQRGTSLTIQCQVDSQVTMMFWYRQQPGQSLTLIATANQGSEATYESGFVIDKFPISRPNLTFSTLTVSNMSPEDSSIYLCSVALHLNTEAFFGQGTRLTVV.

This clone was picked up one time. In DNA form, the CDR3 reads TGCAGCGTAGCCCAGCGACTAACAGAGACCCAGTACTTC. Amino acids: CSVAQRLTETQYF. J is TRBJ2-5 and V is TRBV29-1, with D possibly being TRBD2 (5 bases). Germline V gene sequence: CDR1 SQVTM, CDR2 ANQGSEA. The CDR3 is 13 amino acids. Trimming shortened V by 6 bases and J by 4 bases, and 15 bases separated the two germline ends.

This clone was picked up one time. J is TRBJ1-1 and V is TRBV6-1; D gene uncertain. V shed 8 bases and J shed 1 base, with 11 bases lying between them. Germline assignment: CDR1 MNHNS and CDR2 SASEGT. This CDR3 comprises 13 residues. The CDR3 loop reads CASGSLPNTEAFF. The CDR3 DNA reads TGTGCCAGCGGTTCGCTTCCGAACACTGAAGCTTTCTTT.

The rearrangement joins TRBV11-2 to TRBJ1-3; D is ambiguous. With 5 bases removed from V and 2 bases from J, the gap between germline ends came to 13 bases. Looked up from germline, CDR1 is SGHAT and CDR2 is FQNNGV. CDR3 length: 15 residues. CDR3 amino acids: CASSHYPGTGNTIYF. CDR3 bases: TGTGCCAGCAGCCATTATCCGGGGACTGGAAACACCATATATTTT.

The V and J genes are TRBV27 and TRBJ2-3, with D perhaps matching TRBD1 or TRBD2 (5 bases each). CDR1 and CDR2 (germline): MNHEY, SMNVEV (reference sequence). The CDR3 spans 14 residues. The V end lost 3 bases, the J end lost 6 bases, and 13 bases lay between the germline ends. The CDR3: CASSFTEGLDTQYF. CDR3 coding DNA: TGTGCCAGCAGTTTCACAGAGGGGTTGGATACGCAGTATTTT.

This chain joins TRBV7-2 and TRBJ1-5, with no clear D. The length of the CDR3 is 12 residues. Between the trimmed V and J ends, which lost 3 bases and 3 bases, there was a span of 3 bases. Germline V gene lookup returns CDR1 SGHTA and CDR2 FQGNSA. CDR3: CASSFHNQPQHF. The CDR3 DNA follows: TGTGCCAGCAGCTTCCACAATCAGCCCCAGCATTTT.

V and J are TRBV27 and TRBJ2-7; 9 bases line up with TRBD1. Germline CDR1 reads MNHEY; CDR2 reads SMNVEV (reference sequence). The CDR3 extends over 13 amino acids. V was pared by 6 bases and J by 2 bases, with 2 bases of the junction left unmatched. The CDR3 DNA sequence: TGTGCCAGCAGGGGGGACAGGGCCTACGAGCAGTACTTC. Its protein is CASRGDRAYEQYF.

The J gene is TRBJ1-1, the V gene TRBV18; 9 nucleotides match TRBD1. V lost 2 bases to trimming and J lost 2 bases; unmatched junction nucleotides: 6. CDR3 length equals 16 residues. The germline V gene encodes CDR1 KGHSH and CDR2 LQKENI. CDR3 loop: CASSPSGTGTNTEAFF. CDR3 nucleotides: TGTGCCAGCTCACCATCCGGGACAGGGACCAACACTGAAGCTTTCTTT.

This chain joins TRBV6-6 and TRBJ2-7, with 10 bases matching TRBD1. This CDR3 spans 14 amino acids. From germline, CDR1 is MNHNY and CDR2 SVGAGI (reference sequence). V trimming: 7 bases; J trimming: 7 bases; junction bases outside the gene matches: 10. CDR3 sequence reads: CASTPLRTGGEQYF. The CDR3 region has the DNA TGTGCCAGCACCCCCCTTCGGACAGGGGGAGAGCAGTACTTC.

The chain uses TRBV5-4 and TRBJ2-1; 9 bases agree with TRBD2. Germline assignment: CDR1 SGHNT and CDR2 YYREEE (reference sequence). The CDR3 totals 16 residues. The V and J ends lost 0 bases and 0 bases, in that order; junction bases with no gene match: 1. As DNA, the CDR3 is TGTGCCAGCAGCTTGGCTAGCGGGGCCTCCTACAATGAGCAGTTCTTC. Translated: CASSLASGASYNEQFF.

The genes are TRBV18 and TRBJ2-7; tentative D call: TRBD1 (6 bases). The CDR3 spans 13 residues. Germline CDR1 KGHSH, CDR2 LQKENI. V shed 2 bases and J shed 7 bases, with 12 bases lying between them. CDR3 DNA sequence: TGTGCCAGCTCACCAGACAGGCCCAGGGAGCAGTACTTC. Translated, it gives CASSPDRPREQYF.

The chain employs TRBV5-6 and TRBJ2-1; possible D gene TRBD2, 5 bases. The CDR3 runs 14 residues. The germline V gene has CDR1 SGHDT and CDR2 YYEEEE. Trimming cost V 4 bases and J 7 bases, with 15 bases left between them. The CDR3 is CASSPSTLGNEQFF. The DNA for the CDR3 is TGTGCCAGCAGCCCTAGCACTTTAGGGAATGAGCAGTTCTTC.

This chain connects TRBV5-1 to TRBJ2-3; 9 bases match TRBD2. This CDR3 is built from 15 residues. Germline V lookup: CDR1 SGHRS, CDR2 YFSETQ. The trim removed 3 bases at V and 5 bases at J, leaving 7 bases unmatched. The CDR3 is CASSSLGLAGDTQYF. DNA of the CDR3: TGCGCCAGCAGCTCGCTGGGACTAGCCGGAGATACGCAGTATTTT.

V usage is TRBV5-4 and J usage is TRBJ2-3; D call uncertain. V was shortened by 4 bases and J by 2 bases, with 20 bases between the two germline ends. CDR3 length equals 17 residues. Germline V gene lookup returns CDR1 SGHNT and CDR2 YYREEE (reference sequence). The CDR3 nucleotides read TGTGCCAGCAGCCCAGGAAATAGGGTTTGGGACACAGATACGCAGTATTTT. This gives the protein CASSPGNRVWDTDTQYF.

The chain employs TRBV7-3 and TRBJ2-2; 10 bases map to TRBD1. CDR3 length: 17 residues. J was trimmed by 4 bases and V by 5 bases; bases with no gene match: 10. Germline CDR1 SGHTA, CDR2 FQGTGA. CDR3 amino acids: CASSPRTGGDLTGELFF. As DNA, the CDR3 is TGTGCCAGCAGCCCCAGGACAGGGGGGGACCTCACCGGGGAGCTGTTTTTT. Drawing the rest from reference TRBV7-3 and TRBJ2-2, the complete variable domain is GAGVSQTPSNKVTEKGKYVELRCDPISGHTALYWYRQSLGQGPEFLIYFQGTGAADDSGLPNDRFFAVRPEGSVSTLKIQRTERGDSAVYLCASSPRTGGDLTGELFFGEGSRLTVL.

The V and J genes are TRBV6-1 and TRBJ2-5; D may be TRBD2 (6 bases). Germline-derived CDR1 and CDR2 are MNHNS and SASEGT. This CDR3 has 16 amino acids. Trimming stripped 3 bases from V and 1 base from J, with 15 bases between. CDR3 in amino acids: CASSEERAGFQETQYF. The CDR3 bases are TGTGCCAGCAGTGAGGAGAGGGCGGGGTTCCAAGAGACCCAGTACTTC.

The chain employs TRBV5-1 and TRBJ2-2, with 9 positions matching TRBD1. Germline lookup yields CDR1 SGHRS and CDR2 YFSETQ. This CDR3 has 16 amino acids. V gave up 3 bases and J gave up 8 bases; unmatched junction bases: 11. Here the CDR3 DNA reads TGCGCCAGCAGCTCCCCGGGACAGGGTGGAGCGGGGGAGCTGTTTTTT. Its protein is CASSSPGQGGAGELFF.

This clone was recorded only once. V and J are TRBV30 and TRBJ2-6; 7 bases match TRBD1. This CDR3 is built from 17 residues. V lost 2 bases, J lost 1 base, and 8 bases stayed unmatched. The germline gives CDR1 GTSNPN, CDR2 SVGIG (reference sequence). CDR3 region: CAWSSGQGESGANVLTF. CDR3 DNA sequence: TGTGCCTGGAGTTCAGGCCAGGGGGAGTCTGGGGCCAACGTCCTGACTTTC.

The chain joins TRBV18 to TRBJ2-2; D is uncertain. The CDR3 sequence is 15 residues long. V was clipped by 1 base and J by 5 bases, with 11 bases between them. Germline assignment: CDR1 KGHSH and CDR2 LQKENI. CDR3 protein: CASSPLISTTGELFF. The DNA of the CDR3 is TGTGCCAGCTCACCACTCATTAGCACTACCGGGGAGCTGTTTTTT.

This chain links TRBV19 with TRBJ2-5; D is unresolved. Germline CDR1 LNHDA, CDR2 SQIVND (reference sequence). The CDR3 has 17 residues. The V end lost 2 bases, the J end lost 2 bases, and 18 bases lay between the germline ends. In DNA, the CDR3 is TGTGCCAGTAGTATATCACCCAGGCCTTCGCAACAAGAGACCCAGTACTTC. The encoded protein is CASSISPRPSQQETQYF.

The CDR3: CASSAQTGITGELFF. For the CDR3, the DNA is TGTGCCAGCAGCGCCCAGACAGGGATCACCGGGGAGCTGTTTTTT. The chain is built from TRBV11-3 and TRBJ2-2; 7 bases line up with TRBD1. V shed 5 bases, J shed 4 bases, and the junction held 7 bases outside the gene matches. CDR3 length equals 15 residues. Per germline, CDR1 SGHNT and CDR2 YENEEA.

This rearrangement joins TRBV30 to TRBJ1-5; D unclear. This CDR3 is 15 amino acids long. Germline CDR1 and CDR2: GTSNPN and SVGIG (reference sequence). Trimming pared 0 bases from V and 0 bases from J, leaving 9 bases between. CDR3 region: CAWSVAPYSNQPQHF. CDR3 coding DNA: TGTGCCTGGAGTGTTGCGCCTTATAGCAATCAGCCCCAGCATTTT.

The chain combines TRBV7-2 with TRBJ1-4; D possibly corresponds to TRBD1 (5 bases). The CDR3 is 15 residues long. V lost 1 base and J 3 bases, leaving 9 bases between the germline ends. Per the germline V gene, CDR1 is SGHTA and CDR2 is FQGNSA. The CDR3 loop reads CASSLGGRANEKLFF. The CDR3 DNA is TGTGCCAGCAGCTTAGGGGGACGGGCTAATGAAAAACTGTTTTTT.

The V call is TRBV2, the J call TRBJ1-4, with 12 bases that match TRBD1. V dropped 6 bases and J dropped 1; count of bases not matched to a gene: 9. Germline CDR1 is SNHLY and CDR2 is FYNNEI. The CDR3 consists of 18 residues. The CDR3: CASRAGTGGALTNEKLFF. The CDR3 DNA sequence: TGTGCCAGCAGAGCCGGGACAGGGGGCGCCTTAACTAATGAAAAACTGTTTTTT.

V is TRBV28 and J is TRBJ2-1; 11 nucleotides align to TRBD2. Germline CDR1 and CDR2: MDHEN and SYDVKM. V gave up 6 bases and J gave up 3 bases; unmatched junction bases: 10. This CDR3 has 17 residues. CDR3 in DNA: TGTGCCAGCAGCCGCGGGCCGGGACTAGCGGTCTACAATGAGCAGTTCTTC. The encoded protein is CASSRGPGLAVYNEQFF.